This record covers a single T cell receptor beta chain. The CDR3 loop spans 15 amino acids. Trimming cost V 1 base and J 0 bases, with 10 bases left between them. Germline V lookup: CDR1 MNHEY, CDR2 SMNVEV (reference sequence). The data originate from a study of blood T cell repertoires in COVID-19. Study details: Sample material is recorded as cDNA or gDNA derived from T cells, B-cell-depleted T cells, or PBMCs.

Authors' methods: Amplification of reference gene primers provided the estimated nucleated cell counts. Assay: immunoSEQ multiplex PCR; the TCRdb copy retains only in-frame clones and omits some. That table gives V, J and clone size, and the DNA gave D and trimming. The sample lists 150,000 to 200,000 clones, over 80% occurring once. Residents of 20 to 25 US areas, aged about 18 to 95 years, made up the participants. Cohort allocation depended upon clinical history that participants reported. The source material was PBMCs or T cells enriched from blood (not recorded which). The sequence was collected from a man between 65 and 85 years old who had been exposed to COVID-19. V gene TRBV27 combines with J gene TRBJ2-7; D might be TRBD2 (5 bases). CDR3 bases: TGTGCCAGCAGTTTATACCAAGCGGCCTCCTACGAGCAGTACTTC. It is translated as CASSLYQAASYEQYF.